These 21 T cell receptor beta chains were sequenced from one sample in a study of blood T cell repertoires in COVID-19. The data were produced by immunoSEQ multiplex PCR, yet TCRdb's version contains in-frame clones alone and is incomplete. The sample gives about 85,000 clones, 84% of which show up once; around 6.9% is in the top ten. Sequences were obtained from peripheral blood. All receptors derive from a man between 60 and 70 years old with acute or convalescent COVID-19.

This clone was seen more than once but under ten times. The chain uses TRBV7-2 and TRBJ2-5; the D gene is possibly TRBD2 (5 bases). CDR3 size: 13 residues. V lost 7 bases, J lost 1 base, and 10 bases lay in between. Germline values: CDR1 SGHTA, CDR2 FQGNSA. The CDR3 spells CASTSGLQETQYF. The CDR3 bases are TGTGCCAGCACCTCTGGACTCCAAGAGACCCAGTACTTC.

The J gene is TRBJ1-2, the V gene TRBV5-6; TRBD1 might be the D (6 bases). Trimming took off 2 bases at V and 1 base at J, with 9 bases between the two ends. CDR3 length: 14 amino acids. CDR1 is SGHDT, CDR2 YYEEEE, per germline. For the CDR3, the DNA is TGTGCCAGCAGCTTACAGGGCGTTAACTATGGCTACACCTTC. This sequence encodes CASSLQGVNYGYTF. The complete variable domain, with remaining parts taken from reference TRBV5-6 and TRBJ1-2, reads DAGVTQSPTHLIKTRGQQVTLRCSPKSGHDTVSWYQQALGQGPQFIFQYYEEEERQRGNFPDRFSGHQFPNYSSELNVNALLLGDSALYLCASSLQGVNYGYTFGSGTRLTVV.

The V gene is TRBV9, the J gene TRBJ1-4; a weak D match, TRBD1 (6 bases). V lost 3 bases to trimming and J lost 2 bases, with 8 bases between them. The CDR3 consists of 14 residues. Per germline, CDR1 SGDLS and CDR2 YYNGEE. The CDR3 loop is CASSEGGTNEKLFF. The DNA for the CDR3 is TGTGCCAGCAGCGAGGGGGGGACTAATGAAAAACTGTTTTTT.

This rearrangement joins TRBV10-3 to TRBJ1-1, with D uncertain. V shed 0 bases and J shed 5 bases, with 13 bases lying between them. The CDR3 loop spans 15 amino acids. Germline CDR1 ENHRY, CDR2 SYGVKD. CDR3 amino acids: CAISESVSGGTEAFF. In DNA form, the CDR3 reads TGTGCCATCAGTGAGTCGGTGTCCGGCGGGACTGAAGCTTTCTTT.

V and J are TRBV10-1 and TRBJ1-2; D call uncertain. V dropped 3 bases and J dropped 5 bases, with 7 bases sitting between them. The CDR3 is made up of 12 amino acids. Germline values: CDR1 WNHNN, CDR2 SYGVQD (reference sequence). CDR3 region: CASSDHSYGYTF. The CDR3 region has the DNA TGCGCCAGCAGTGATCACAGTTATGGCTACACCTTC.

The chain uses TRBV24-1 and TRBJ2-3; TRBD2 matches at 8 bases. Germline assignment: CDR1 KGHDR and CDR2 SFDVKD. J gave up 3 bases and V 0 bases, and 4 bases lay outside the gene matches. This CDR3 comprises 16 residues. The CDR3 DNA reads as TGTGCCACCAGTGATTTGCGGGGGGGACTAACAGATACGCAGTATTTT. It translates to CATSDLRGGLTDTQYF.

The rearrangement uses TRBV19 and TRBJ1-2; 7 positions agree with TRBD1. The junction had 4 bases not matched to a gene; V was cut back by 5 bases and J by 4 bases. Germline CDR1 reads LNHDA; CDR2 reads SQIVND (reference sequence). The CDR3 is 13 residues long. This CDR3 reads CASSSRDSYGYTF. The DNA of the CDR3 is TGTGCCAGTAGTTCCCGGGACAGCTATGGCTACACCTTC.

The rearrangement uses TRBV28 and TRBJ1-6; 7 bases match TRBD1. Per germline, CDR1 MDHEN and CDR2 SYDVKM. The J segment lost 4 bases and the V segment lost 5 bases, leaving 5 bases of the junction unmatched. The CDR3 is 15 residues long. CDR3 sequence reads: CASSIQTGYNSPLHF. The CDR3 nucleotides read TGTGCCAGCAGTATTCAGACAGGGTATAATTCACCCCTCCACTTT.

The CDR3 nucleotides are TGTGCCAGCAGCCAAGACGCAGATACGCAGTATTTT. Translating gives CASSQDADTQYF. The chain has TRBV3-1 (or the pseudogene TRBV3-2) and TRBJ2-3, with D unclear. Trimming shortened V by 0 bases and J by 4 bases, and 2 bases separated the two germline ends. In germline, CDR1 is LGHDT, CDR2 YNNKEL (reference sequence). The CDR3 has 12 amino acids.

With respect to this clone: Without the conserved terminal phenylalanine or tryptophan, this CDR3 likely stems from a read error. It is unclear where the CDR3 begins or ends on the DNA, so no DNA is shown, and the CDR3 is as TCRdb lists it. CDR3 loop: CASSFYIGQGGI. The V gene is TRBV5-1, the J gene TRBJ1-2; the listed D gene, TRBD1, was not tested against the DNA. Germline lookup yields CDR1 SGHRS and CDR2 YFSETQ. The CDR3 comprises 12 residues, both ends counted.

V is TRBV11-2 and J is TRBJ2-1, with TRBD2 matching 13 bases. With 5 bases clipped from V and 0 bases from J, the junction kept 10 bases outside the gene matches. The V gene's germline CDR1 is SGHAT and CDR2 FQNNGV. CDR3 length: 19 amino acids. The CDR3 nucleotides read TGTGCCAGCAGCCAAAGACTAGCGGGGGGCCCTAGCTCCTACAATGAGCAGTTCTTC. This translates into CASSQRLAGGPSSYNEQFF.

This clone was recorded only once. The CDR3 DNA reads TGTGCCAGCAGCCCCGGAGGGACAGCGACTGGCTACACCTTC. Amino acid sequence: CASSPGGTATGYTF. The V and J genes are TRBV3-1 (or the pseudogene TRBV3-2) and TRBJ1-2, with 7 nucleotides matching TRBD1. The CDR3 runs 14 residues. In germline, CDR1 is LGHDT, CDR2 YNNKEL (reference sequence). V shed 4 bases, J shed 7 bases, and the junction held 9 bases outside the gene matches.

The chain joins TRBV9 to TRBJ1-5, with D perhaps matching TRBD1 (5 bases). The CDR3 is made up of 15 amino acids. Trimming took off 3 bases at V and 4 bases at J, with 14 bases between the two ends. Germline V gene data show CDR1 as SGDLS and CDR2 as YYNGEE. CDR3 DNA: TGTGCCAGCAGCGAGACGGGGGGTAGGAATCAGCCCCAGCATTTT. Amino acid sequence: CASSETGGRNQPQHF.

This sequence joins TRBV5-5 and TRBJ2-2, with D tentatively TRBD1 (6 bases). The germline V and J ends were trimmed by 1 base and 7 bases, with 14 bases remaining between them. Per germline, CDR1 SGHKS and CDR2 YYEKEE (reference sequence). The CDR3 loop spans 15 amino acids. The CDR3 spells CASSLSQGTSGELFF. In DNA, the CDR3 is TGTGCCAGCAGCTTGAGCCAGGGGACAAGCGGGGAGCTGTTTTTT.

The V gene is TRBV13, the J gene TRBJ1-2; D is possibly TRBD1 (5 bases). The CDR3 runs to 14 residues. V lost 5 bases and J 4 bases, leaving 14 bases between the germline ends. Per the germline V gene, CDR1 is PRHDT and CDR2 is FYEKMQ (reference sequence). CDR3 protein: CASSPGGGVYGYTF. The CDR3 DNA is TGTGCCAGCAGCCCCGGGGGAGGGGTCTATGGCTACACCTTC. Using reference TRBV13 and TRBJ1-2 for the parts outside the CDR3, the full variable domain is AAGVIQSPRHLIKEKRETATLKCYPIPRHDTVYWYQQGPGQDPQFLISFYEKMQSDKGSIPDRFSAQQFSDYHSELNMSSLELGDSALYFCASSPGGGVYGYTFGSGTRLTVV.

CDR3 DNA sequence: TGTGCCAGTAGTATGGCACAGAACACTGAAGCTTTCTTT. It translates to CASSMAQNTEAFF. The chain employs TRBV19 and TRBJ1-1; no clear D. The CDR3 spans 13 residues. CDR1 is LNHDA, CDR2 SQIVND, per germline (reference sequence). Trimming took off 3 bases at V and 1 base at J, with 6 bases between the two ends.

The CDR3 is CASSSQGAMNEKLFF. In DNA, the CDR3 is TGTGCCAGCAGCTCACAGGGGGCGATGAATGAAAAACTGTTTTTT. The chain employs TRBV11-2 and TRBJ1-4; 9 bases are shared with TRBD1. The CDR3 runs to 15 residues. Trimming cost V 4 bases and J 5 bases; bases outside gene matches: 5. The germline V gene encodes CDR1 SGHAT and CDR2 FQNNGV. The entire variable domain, with the rest obtained from reference TRBV11-2 and TRBJ1-4, is as follows: EAGVAQSPRYKIIEKRQSVAFWCNPISGHATLYWYQQILGQGPKLLIQFQNNGVVDDSQLPKDRFSAERLKGVDSTLKIQPAKLEDSAVYLCASSSQGAMNEKLFFGSGTQLSVL.

The chain combines TRBV19 with TRBJ1-1; no clear D. V dropped 5 bases and J dropped 1 base, with 5 bases sitting between them. There are 12 residues in the CDR3. CDR1 is LNHDA, CDR2 SQIVND, per germline (reference sequence). CDR3 DNA sequence: TGTGCCAGTAGTCTCCGGAACACTGAAGCTTTCTTT. Residues: CASSLRNTEAFF.

The gene calls are TRBV11-3 and TRBJ1-2, with D possibly matching TRBD1 (5 bases). The CDR3 has 15 residues. The germline CDR1 and CDR2 sequences are SGHNT and YENEEA. Trimming left V 4 bases short and J 0 bases short, with 12 bases between. CDR3 amino acids: CASSSQGKSNYGYTF. The CDR3, as DNA: TGTGCCAGCAGCTCTCAGGGAAAATCTAACTATGGCTACACCTTC.

The rearrangement uses TRBV6-2 or TRBV6-3 and TRBJ2-3; D is possibly TRBD1 (6 bases). Trimming removed 0 bases from V and 0 bases from J, with 10 bases in between. CDR3 length: 16 amino acids. The V gene's germline CDR1 is MNHEY and CDR2 SVGEGT. The CDR3 region is CASSYSKTGSTDTQYF. The DNA for the CDR3 is TGTGCCAGCAGTTACTCGAAAACAGGGAGCACAGATACGCAGTATTTT.

The rearrangement uses TRBV23-1 and TRBJ1-4; no clear D. TRBV23-1 is sorted into the ORF group, with uncertain function. The CDR3 runs 14 residues. V dropped 9 bases and J dropped 5 bases, with 16 bases sitting between them. The CDR3 protein is CASILEQINEKLFF. DNA for the CDR3: TGCGCCAGTATTCTGGAACAGATAAATGAAAAACTGTTTTTT.